The 26 T cell receptor beta chains listed next were all sequenced from one sample in a study of blood T cell repertoires in COVID-19. Profiled with immunoSEQ multiplex PCR; TCRdb holds only in-frame clones, not every one. The table includes approximately 230,000 clones, 70% to 85% detected once. Sequencing input: peripheral blood. The receptor source for this set is an elderly man with acute or convalescent COVID-19.

V usage is TRBV6-6 and J usage is TRBJ1-2; D is possibly TRBD1 (5 bases). The CDR3 runs 15 residues. The ends were cut back, 4 bases at V and 4 bases at J, with 16 bases in the middle. CDR1 and CDR2 (germline): MNHNY, SVGAGI (reference sequence). CDR3 nucleotide sequence: TGTGCCAGCAGTTCCCAGACAGCGCTAGGCTATGGCTACACCTTC. Protein: CASSSQTALGYGYTF.

This chain connects TRBV18 to TRBJ1-1; tentative D call: TRBD1 (6 bases). Per the germline V gene, CDR1 is KGHSH and CDR2 is LQKENI. The CDR3 loop spans 16 amino acids. With 4 bases removed from V and 2 bases from J, the gap between germline ends came to 17 bases. DNA of the CDR3: TGTGCCAGCTCACTAACTTCGACAGGTTTTAACACTGAAGCTTTCTTT. Translated: CASSLTSTGFNTEAFF. The entire variable domain, with the rest obtained from reference TRBV18 and TRBJ1-1, is as follows: NAGVMQNPRHLVRRRGQEARLRCSPMKGHSHVYWYRQLPEEGLKFMVYLQKENIIDESGMPKERFSAEFPKEGPSILRIQQVVRGDSAAYFCASSLTSTGFNTEAFFGQGTRLTVV.

The J gene is TRBJ2-1, the V gene TRBV6-2 or TRBV6-3; the match to TRBD1 covers 10 bases. Per germline, CDR1 MNHEY and CDR2 SVGEGT. V lost 5 bases, J lost 0 bases, and 1 base stayed unmatched. CDR3 length equals 15 residues. The chain's CDR3 is CASSRQGASYNEQFF. The CDR3 nucleotides are TGTGCCAGCAGTCGACAGGGGGCCTCCTACAATGAGCAGTTCTTC.

The J gene is TRBJ2-1, the V gene TRBV30, with D possibly being TRBD2 (6 bases). From germline, CDR1 is GTSNPN and CDR2 SVGIG (reference sequence). Trimming cost V 0 bases and J 4 bases, with 16 bases left between them. The CDR3 spans 16 residues. This CDR3 reads CAWSVSMRGPYNEQFF. The CDR3 nucleotides read TGTGCCTGGAGTGTAAGTATGCGGGGACCTTACAATGAGCAGTTCTTC.

The V and J genes are TRBV5-1 and TRBJ2-7, with a weak D call TRBD2 (6 bases). This CDR3 has 12 amino acids. The germline V gene encodes CDR1 SGHRS and CDR2 YFSETQ. Trimming took 5 bases from V and 8 from J, leaving 14 bases between them. The CDR3 spells CASREDGLQQYF. The CDR3 DNA sequence: TGCGCCAGCAGAGAGGACGGACTACAGCAGTACTTC.

The V gene is TRBV5-1, the J gene TRBJ2-6, with 9 bases lining up with TRBD1. Germline V gives CDR1 SGHRS, CDR2 YFSETQ. J lost 4 bases, V lost 6 bases, and 8 bases had no gene match. The CDR3 is 16 amino acids. CDR3 in amino acids: CASTPDRGKGANVLTF. In DNA, the CDR3 is TGCGCCAGCACGCCAGACAGGGGGAAAGGGGCCAACGTCCTGACTTTC.

The chain combines TRBV5-5 with TRBJ1-2, with D unresolved. CDR3 length: 13 residues. Trimming shortened V by 5 bases and J by 6 bases, and 14 bases separated the two germline ends. Germline CDR1 and CDR2: SGHKS and YYEKEE (reference sequence). DNA of the CDR3: TGTGCCAGCAGACCCGCGGACTTGCATGGCTACACCTTC. Its protein is CASRPADLHGYTF.

Concerning this clone itself: Within the sample, other DNA sequences also encode this same CDR3. The chain employs TRBV19 and TRBJ1-1; weak D call: TRBD1 (6 bases). V was cut by 5 bases and J by 4 bases, with 11 bases left in between. The CDR3 contains 13 residues. Per germline, CDR1 LNHDA and CDR2 SQIVND (reference sequence). CDR3 in amino acids: CASSSQGGTEAFF. CDR3 sequence (DNA): TGTGCCAGTAGTTCCCAAGGGGGCACTGAAGCTTTCTTT.

The V gene is TRBV12-5, the J gene TRBJ1-4; TRBD1 is a possible D gene (5 bases). The CDR3 contains 14 residues. Per germline, CDR1 LGHNT and CDR2 FRNRAP. The V end was cut by 5 bases, the J end by 7 bases, with 14 bases between. The CDR3 sequence is CASGPGGVGEKLFF. CDR3 DNA sequence: TGTGCTAGTGGTCCCGGAGGGGTGGGTGAAAAACTGTTTTTT. The full variable domain, with the rest looked up from reference TRBV12-5 and TRBJ1-4, is DARVTQTPRHKVTEMGQEVTMRCQPILGHNTVFWYRQTMMQGLELLAYFRNRAPLDDSGMPKDRFSAEMPDATLATLKIQPSEPRDSAVYFCASGPGGVGEKLFFGSGTQLSVL.

The chain employs TRBV9 and TRBJ1-3; D remains unclear. CDR1 is SGDLS, CDR2 YYNGEE, per germline. The CDR3 runs to 14 residues. Trimming shortened V by 0 bases and J by 5 bases, and 9 bases separated the two germline ends. The CDR3 loop is CASSVGFDRNTIYF. DNA for the CDR3: TGTGCCAGCAGCGTAGGATTTGACAGAAACACCATATATTTT.

This sequence joins TRBV7-8 and TRBJ2-7, with D possibly matching TRBD1 (6 bases). The germline gives CDR1 SGHVS, CDR2 FQNEAQ. The CDR3 loop spans 13 amino acids. V was pared by 3 bases and J by 6 bases, with 12 bases between. The CDR3 DNA reads as TGTGCCAGCAGCTTCAATCAGGGGCTCGAGCAGTACTTC. Translated, it gives CASSFNQGLEQYF.

The J gene is TRBJ1-1, the V gene TRBV6-5; D not certain. This CDR3 spans 13 amino acids. Trimming cost V 7 bases and J 3 bases, with 12 bases left between them. Germline assignment: CDR1 MNHEY and CDR2 SVGAGI. CDR3 sequence: CASNFAPYTEAFF. Written as DNA, the CDR3 is TGTGCCAGCAACTTTGCCCCTTACACTGAAGCTTTCTTT.

The gene calls are TRBV28 and TRBJ1-2, with D possibly matching TRBD1 (5 bases). CDR1 is MDHEN and CDR2 is SYDVKM in the germline V gene. The germline V and J ends were trimmed by 5 bases and 7 bases, with 14 bases remaining between them. This CDR3 has 13 residues. In DNA form, the CDR3 reads TGTGCCAGCAGTCCCCCCAGGGATCGTGGCTACACCTTC. Translated: CASSPPRDRGYTF.

V and J are TRBV9 and TRBJ1-2; a possible D gene is TRBD1 (5 bases). This CDR3 spans 14 amino acids. V shed 0 bases and J shed 5 bases, with 11 bases lying between them. Germline CDR1 is SGDLS and CDR2 is YYNGEE. As DNA, the CDR3 is TGTGCCAGCAGCGTAGGCGGTGGGGGGTATGGCTACACCTTC. Translating it yields CASSVGGGGYGYTF.

The V call is TRBV6-5, the J call TRBJ1-1; D perhaps matches TRBD1 (5 bases). Germline loops: CDR1 MNHEY, CDR2 SVGAGI. CDR3 size: 13 residues. V gave up 5 bases and J gave up 5 bases, with 12 bases separating them. CDR3 bases: TGTGCCAGCAGTCAAACTGGGGGGACTGAAGCTTTCTTT. It is translated as CASSQTGGTEAFF.

The chain has TRBV7-2 and TRBJ1-3; possible D gene TRBD1, 5 bases. Germline assignment: CDR1 SGHTA and CDR2 FQGNSA. Trimming pared 2 bases from V and 4 bases from J, leaving 12 bases between. The CDR3 has 15 amino acids. For the CDR3, the DNA is TGTGCCAGCAGCTTAAAGGGGCCGGGCGGAAACACCATATATTTT. Translation: CASSLKGPGGNTIYF.

The chain combines TRBV15 with TRBJ2-4; perhaps TRBD2 as D (7 bases). CDR1 is LNHNV, CDR2 YYDKDF, per germline (reference sequence). The CDR3 sequence is 16 residues long. Trimming cost V 3 bases and J 0 bases, with 12 bases left between them. CDR3: CATSSGGHTAKNIQYF. CDR3 sequence (DNA): TGTGCCACCAGCAGCGGGGGGCATACAGCCAAAAACATTCAGTACTTC.

The V call is TRBV5-1, the J call TRBJ1-4, with 7 bases lining up with TRBD1. Germline V gene data show CDR1 as SGHRS and CDR2 as YFSETQ. The ends lost 4 bases at V and 7 bases at J; junction bases unmatched: 10. CDR3 size: 15 residues. The CDR3 coding sequence is TGCGCCAGCAGCCCCGGAGGGGGCGCGGGTGAAAAACTGTTTTTT. It is translated as CASSPGGGAGEKLFF.

The rearrangement links TRBV30 to TRBJ1-1; no clear D. V was clipped by 4 bases and J by 2 bases, with 14 bases between them. CDR1 is GTSNPN, CDR2 SVGIG, per germline (reference sequence). The CDR3 length is 14 residues. The DNA of the CDR3 is TGTGCCTGGAACCCGAGGCGGGCTAACACTGAAGCTTTCTTT. Translation gives CAWNPRRANTEAFF.

This clone has just one count. This rearrangement joins TRBV6-5 to TRBJ2-7, with 11 bases identical to TRBD2. This CDR3 region has 15 residues. From germline, CDR1 is MNHEY and CDR2 SVGAGI. Trimming cost V 9 bases and J 7 bases; bases outside gene matches: 14. CDR3 region: CASTLGTSGRLEQYF. CDR3 DNA: TGTGCCAGTACCCTCGGTACTAGCGGGAGACTTGAGCAGTACTTC.

The rearrangement links TRBV23-1 to TRBJ1-6; 7 bases match TRBD1. TRBV23-1 is designated an ORF whose function remains uncertain. The V gene end was trimmed by 3 bases and the J gene end by 0 bases; junction bases not matched to a gene: 8. This CDR3 has 18 residues. CDR3 in amino acids: CASSHWGQLSSYNSPLHF. In DNA form, the CDR3 reads TGCGCCAGCAGTCACTGGGGACAGCTAAGCTCCTATAATTCACCCCTCCACTTT.

The J gene is TRBJ2-5, the V gene TRBV19, with TRBD1 identical over 7 bases. Germline CDR1 is LNHDA and CDR2 is SQIVND (reference sequence). The junction had 7 bases not matched to a gene; V was cut back by 4 bases and J by 5 bases. This CDR3 spans 14 amino acids. The CDR3 reads CASSTETGWETQYF. DNA of the CDR3: TGTGCCAGTAGTACAGAGACAGGGTGGGAGACCCAGTACTTC.

The V call is TRBV11-2, the J call TRBJ2-3; the match to TRBD2 covers 13 bases. This CDR3 contains 17 residues. Germline-derived CDR1 and CDR2 are SGHAT and FQNNGV. V lost 1 base to trimming and J lost 6 bases; unmatched junction nucleotides: 7. CDR3 bases: TGTGCCAGCAGCTTAGTTAGGGGACTAGCGGGACTGGATACGCAGTATTTT. Its protein is CASSLVRGLAGLDTQYF.

The chain combines TRBV10-3 with TRBJ1-6; TRBD1 matches 7 bases. Germline V gives CDR1 ENHRY, CDR2 SYGVKD. There are 17 residues in the CDR3. The J segment lost 7 bases and the V segment lost 0 bases, leaving 9 bases of the junction unmatched. The CDR3 nucleotides are TGTGCCATCAGTGAGTCGGGACCGGGACAGAGAAATTCACCCCTCCACTTT. Its translation: CAISESGPGQRNSPLHF.

In this sample, this clone turned up once. V gene TRBV7-2 combines with J gene TRBJ2-5, with 7 bases that match TRBD1. CDR1 and CDR2 (germline): SGHTA, FQGNSA. The CDR3 consists of 13 residues. V was pared by 6 bases and J by 4 bases, with 5 bases of the junction left unmatched. This CDR3 reads CASRQQGSETQYF. Written as DNA, the CDR3 is TGTGCCAGCAGACAACAGGGGTCAGAGACCCAGTACTTC.

This clone has only a few counts. The rearrangement uses TRBV19 and TRBJ1-4; 10 positions agree with TRBD1. The CDR3 length is 16 residues. J gave up 4 bases and V 10 bases, and 12 bases lay outside the gene matches. Germline V gene data show CDR1 as LNHDA and CDR2 as SQIVND (reference sequence). DNA for the CDR3: TGTGCCACCCGAAGGGACAGGGGAATACTTAATGAAAAACTGTTTTTT. Protein product: CATRRDRGILNEKLFF.